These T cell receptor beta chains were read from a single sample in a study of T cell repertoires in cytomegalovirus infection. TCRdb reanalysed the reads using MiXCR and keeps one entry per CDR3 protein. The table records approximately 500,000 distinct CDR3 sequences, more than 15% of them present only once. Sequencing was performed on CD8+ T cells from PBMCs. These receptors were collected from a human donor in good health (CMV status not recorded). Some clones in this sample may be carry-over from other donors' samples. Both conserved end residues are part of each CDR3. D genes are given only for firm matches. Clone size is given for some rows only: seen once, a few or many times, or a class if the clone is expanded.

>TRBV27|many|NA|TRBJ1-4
CASSRVFGVKLFF
TGTGCCAGCAGCAGGGTTTTCGGGGTCAAACTGTTTTTT
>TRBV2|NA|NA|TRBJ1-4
CASSRYGATNEKLFF
TGTGCCAGCAGCCGGTACGGAGCAACTAATGAAAAACTGTTTTTT
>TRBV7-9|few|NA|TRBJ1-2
CASSLGASGGYTF
TGTGCCAGCAGCTTAGGGGCCTCGGGAGGCTACACCTTC
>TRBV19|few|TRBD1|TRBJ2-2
CASSTTWDRGSGELFF
TGTGCCAGTAGTACAACTTGGGACAGGGGGAGCGGGGAGCTGTTTTTT
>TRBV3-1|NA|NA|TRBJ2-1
CASSQDPLASYNEQFF
TGTGCCAGCAGCCAAGATCCCCTAGCCTCCTACAATGAGCAGTTCTTC
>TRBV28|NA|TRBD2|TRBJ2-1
CASSPILGGDLNEQFF
TGTGCCAGCAGTCCCATTCTGGGGGGGGATTTAAATGAGCAGTTCTTC
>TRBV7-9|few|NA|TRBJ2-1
CASSSLAYYNEQFF
TGTGCCAGCAGCTCCCTAGCATACTACAATGAGCAGTTCTTC
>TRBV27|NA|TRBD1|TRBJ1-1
CASSLAGQGANEAFF
TGTGCCAGCAGTTTGGCCGGACAGGGGGCAAATGAAGCTTTCTTT
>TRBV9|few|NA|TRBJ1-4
CASSVGWKEKLFF
TGTGCCAGCAGCGTAGGGTGGAAGGAAAAACTGTTTTTT
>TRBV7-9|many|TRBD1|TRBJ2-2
CASSLPQQGANTGELFF
TGTGCCAGCAGCTTACCCCAGCAGGGGGCCAACACCGGGGAGCTGTTTTTT
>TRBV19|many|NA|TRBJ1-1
CASSHHPDLGDAEAFF
TGTGCCAGTAGTCACCACCCTGATTTGGGCGACGCTGAAGCTTTCTTT
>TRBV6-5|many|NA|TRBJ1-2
CASSLVRGQSYGYTF
TGTGCCAGCAGTCTTGTGCGGGGGCAAAGCTATGGCTACACCTTC
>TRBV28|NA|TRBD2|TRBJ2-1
CASSSRLLTSGRRLGQFF
TGTGCCAGCAGTTCCCGCCTTCTGACTAGCGGGAGAAGGTTGGGGCAGTTCTTC
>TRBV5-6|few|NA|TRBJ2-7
CASSLYVSAYEQYF
TGTGCCAGCAGCTTGTATGTGTCCGCCTACGAGCAGTACTTC
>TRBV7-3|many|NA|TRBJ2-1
CASSLDLYNEQFF
TGTGCCAGCAGCCTGGACTTGTACAATGAGCAGTTCTTC
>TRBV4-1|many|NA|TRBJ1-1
CASSQDSAGTEAFF
TGCGCCAGCAGCCAAGATAGTGCGGGAACTGAAGCTTTCTTT
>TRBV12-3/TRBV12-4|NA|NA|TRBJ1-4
CASSLSAPKVPPGELFF
TGTGCCAGCAGTTTATCGGCCCCGAAGGTCCCCCCGGGAGAACTGTTTTTT
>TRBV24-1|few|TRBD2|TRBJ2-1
CATSDSGTSGINEQFF
TGTGCCACCAGTGATTCTGGGACTAGCGGAATCAATGAGCAGTTCTTC
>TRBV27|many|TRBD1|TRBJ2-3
CASSLSTGTGTFGADTQYF
TGTGCCAGCAGTTTATCGACCGGGACAGGCACCTTTGGGGCAGATACGCAGTATTTT
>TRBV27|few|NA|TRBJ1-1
CASSLGQWTEAFF
TGTGCCAGCAGTCTAGGACAGTGGACTGAAGCTTTCTTT
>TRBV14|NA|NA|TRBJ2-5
CASSQRQGMETQYF
TGTGCCAGCAGCCAACGGCAGGGGATGGAGACCCAGTACTTC
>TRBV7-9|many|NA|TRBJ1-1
CASSPKTAPVAFF
TGTGCCAGCAGCCCAAAGACAGCCCCTGTTGCTTTCTTT
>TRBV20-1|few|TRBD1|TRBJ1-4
CSARGTGGPTNEKLFF
TGCAGTGCACGAGGGACAGGGGGTCCAACTAATGAAAAACTGTTTTTT
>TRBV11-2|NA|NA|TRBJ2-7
CASSSKAGEPNSYEQYF
TGTGCCAGCAGCTCAAAAGCAGGGGAACCTAACTCCTACGAGCAGTACTTC
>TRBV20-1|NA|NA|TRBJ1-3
CSAMEGTGNTIYF
TGCAGTGCCATGGAGGGGACTGGAAACACCATATATTTT
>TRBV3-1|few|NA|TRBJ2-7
CASSQGFRGIDEQYF
TGTGCCAGCAGCCAAGGTTTCCGGGGAATCGACGAGCAGTACTTC
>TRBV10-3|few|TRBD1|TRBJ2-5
CAISPKTGWSQETQYF
TGTGCCATCAGCCCCAAGACAGGGTGGTCCCAAGAGACCCAGTACTTC
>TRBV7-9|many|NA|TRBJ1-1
CASSFPRGTEAFF
TGTGCCAGCAGCTTTCCTCGCGGCACTGAAGCTTTCTTT
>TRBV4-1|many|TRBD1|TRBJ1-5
CASSQETQGAQPQHF
TGCGCCAGCAGCCAAGAAACCCAGGGGGCCCAGCCCCAGCATTTT
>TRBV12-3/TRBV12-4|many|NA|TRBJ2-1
CASNPLDHEQFF
TGTGCCAGCAATCCCCTGGACCATGAGCAGTTCTTC
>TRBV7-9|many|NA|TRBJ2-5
CASSSQGTQETQYF
TGTGCCAGCAGCTCCCAAGGCACCCAAGAGACCCAGTACTTC
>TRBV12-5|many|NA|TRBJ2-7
CASGNTYEQYF
TGTGCTAGTGGTAATACCTACGAGCAGTACTTC
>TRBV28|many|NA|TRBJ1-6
CASSLSGPSYNSPLHF
TGTGCCAGCAGTTTGTCAGGTCCCTCCTATAATTCACCCCTCCACTTT
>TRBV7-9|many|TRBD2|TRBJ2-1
CASSSTKIAGARDEQFF
TGTGCCAGCAGCTCAACTAAAATAGCGGGAGCCAGGGATGAGCAGTTCTTC
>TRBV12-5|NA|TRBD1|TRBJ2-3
CASGSTGQGRADTQYF
TGTGCTAGTGGTTCCACTGGACAGGGGAGAGCGGATACGCAGTATTTT
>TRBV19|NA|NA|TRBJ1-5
CASTPEPYSNQPQHF
TGTGCCTCAACCCCGGAGCCTTATAGCAATCAGCCCCAGCATTTT
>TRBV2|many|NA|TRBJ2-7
CASSEGDSGTYEQYF
TGTGCCAGCAGCGAAGGGGATAGCGGCACCTACGAGCAGTACTTC
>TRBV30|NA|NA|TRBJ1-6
CAWSVGQALASPLHF
TGTGCCTGGAGTGTGGGGCAGGCGTTAGCTTCACCCCTCCACTTT
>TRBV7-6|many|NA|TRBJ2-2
CASSPRRNLNTGELFF
TGTGCCAGCAGCCCACGGAGGAATTTGAACACCGGGGAGCTGTTTTTT
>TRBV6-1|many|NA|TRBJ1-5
CASRTDSRNQPQHF
TGTGCCAGCAGAACCGACAGCCGCAATCAGCCCCAGCATTTT
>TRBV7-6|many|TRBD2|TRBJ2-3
CASSLRLAGDTQYF
TGTGCCAGCAGCTTAAGACTAGCGGGAGATACGCAGTATTTT
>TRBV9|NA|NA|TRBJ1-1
CASSVGGAEAFF
TGTGCCAGCAGCGTAGGAGGAGCTGAAGCTTTCTTT
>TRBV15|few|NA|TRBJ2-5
CATSLGLDETQYF
TGTGCCACCAGCCTGGGTTTGGATGAGACCCAGTACTTC
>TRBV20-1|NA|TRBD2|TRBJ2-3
CSALAALTFYYTQYF
TGCAGTGCACTAGCGGCCCTCACCTTCTATTATACGCAGTATTTT
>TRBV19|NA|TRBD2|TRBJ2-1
CASSPDGLAVYNEQFF
TGTGCCAGTAGCCCGGATGGACTAGCGGTTTACAATGAGCAGTTCTTT
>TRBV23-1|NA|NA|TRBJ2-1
CASPRVEIVHEQFF
TGCGCAAGTCCTCGGGTAGAGATTGTCCATGAGCAGTTCTTC
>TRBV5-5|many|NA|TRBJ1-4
CASSSYLFATNEKLFF
TGTGCCAGCAGCTCCTACCTTTTTGCAACTAATGAAAAACTGTTTTTT
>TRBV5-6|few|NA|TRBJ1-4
CASSFSRAGEKLFF
TGTGCCAGCAGCTTCTCCAGGGCAGGGGAAAAACTGTTTTTT
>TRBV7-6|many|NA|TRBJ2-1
CASSFKRAGSYNEQFF
TGTGCCAGCAGCTTCAAACGGGCGGGATCCTACAATGAGCAGTTCTTC
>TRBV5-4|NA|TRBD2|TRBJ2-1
CASSSESTLAGGRITGDEQFF
TGTGCCAGCAGCTCCGAATCTACACTAGCGGGAGGGCGGATTACAGGGGATGAGCAGTTCTTC
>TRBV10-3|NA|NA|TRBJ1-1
CAISESQSGPEAFF
TGTGCCATCAGTGAGTCGCAGTCGGGGCCTGAAGCTTTCTTT
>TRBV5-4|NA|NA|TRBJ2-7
CASSNPRESDSYEQYF
TGTGCCAGCTCCAACCCCAGAGAGAGTGACTCCTACGAGCAGTACTTC
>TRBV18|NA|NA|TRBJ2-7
CASSPPDIDNEQYF
TGTGCCAGCTCACCCCCGGACATTGACAACGAGCAGTACTTC
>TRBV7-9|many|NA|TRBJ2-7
CASSFRAASSYEQYF
TGTGCCAGCAGCTTTCGGGCAGCCTCCTCCTACGAGCAGTACTTC